The source of this TCR beta chain is a study of blood T cell repertoires in COVID-19 (dated by TCRdb to 2020 to 2021). Broadly, across the study: Samples covering the acute and convalescent phases of COVID-19 were provided by collaborators in the United States, Italy and Spain. The prospective study material was composed of cDNA or gDNA derived from T cells, B-cell-depleted T cells, or PBMCs. The dataset comprised deeply sampled blood TCRbeta repertoires from subjects exposed to, actively infected with, or recovered from COVID-19. The repertoires were released in a freely available public database intended as a resource for research on the immune response to SARS-CoV-2. Samples came from the ongoing ImmuneRACE study (first 160 participants) plus 1,254 subjects from 6 global collaborators. Nearly every sample came with metadata listing a de-identified subject ID, COVID-19 status, age in years and sex. Where HLA class I and class II types were available, the types were taken from metadata supplied by the sample provider, not from assay-based typing.

On the study overall, not on this receptor specifically: How much clinical and demographic metadata was included differed by source and by participant, and the metadata was provided uncurated.

TCRbeta CDR3 regions were amplified from genomic DNA by means of the immunoSEQ Assay, a bias-controlled multiplex PCR. The authors' pipeline ran thus. Nucleated cell counts per sample were estimated from amplification of reference gene primers within the assay. Sequence reads were collapsed and filtered to measure the absolute abundance of every unique TCRbeta CDR3 rearrangement. For each sample, productive Simpson clonality was calculated as the square root of Simpson's diversity index over productive rearrangements. The table was pulled from immuneACCESS by TCRdb, which kept in-frame rearrangements only. Such tables lose some clones; where checked, under half of the loss comes from unresolved V genes, and the rest has no known cause. Clone size and the V and J calls come from that table; the DNA yielded D and trimming. In all, the sample holds about 200,000 clones, and just under 80% of those were seen once. The top ten clones comprise approximately 3% of the sample.

Of note for this clone: The specificity of this receptor is unknown. Base qualities are not recorded, but no much larger clone differs from it by a single base.

V loses 7 bases of germline sequence and J loses 9 bases, and the interval between the two ends is 19 bases. The CDR3 contains 14 residues, cysteine and phenylalanine counted. The kept DNA is CDR3 alone, 42 bases in frame from the first base. The germline V gene provides CDR1 MDHEN and CDR2 SYDVKM. The collaborating institutions used their own protocols to collect whole blood in K2EDTA tubes. For TCRbeta analysis, collaborators shipped samples in one of three forms: frozen whole blood, isolated PBMCs, or DNA extracted from either of those sample types. The sequenced sample consisted of peripheral blood. The chain was built from TRBV28 and TRBJ1-5, with a weak D call of TRBD1 (5 bases match). The sequence came from a woman at least 80 years old with active or convalescent COVID-19. The CDR3 region reads CASKGREEFRPQHF. At the DNA level, the sequence is TGTGCCAGCAAGGGCAGGGAGGAGTTTCGGCCCCAGCATTTT. Beyond the CDR3, the reference TRBV28 and TRBJ1-5 genes provide the residues; the full variable domain reads: DVKVTQSSRYLVKRTGEKVFLECVQDMDHENMFWYRQDPGLGLRLIYFSYDVKMKEKGDIPEGYSVSREKKERFSLILESASTNQTSMYLCASKGREEFRPQHFGDGTRLSIL.